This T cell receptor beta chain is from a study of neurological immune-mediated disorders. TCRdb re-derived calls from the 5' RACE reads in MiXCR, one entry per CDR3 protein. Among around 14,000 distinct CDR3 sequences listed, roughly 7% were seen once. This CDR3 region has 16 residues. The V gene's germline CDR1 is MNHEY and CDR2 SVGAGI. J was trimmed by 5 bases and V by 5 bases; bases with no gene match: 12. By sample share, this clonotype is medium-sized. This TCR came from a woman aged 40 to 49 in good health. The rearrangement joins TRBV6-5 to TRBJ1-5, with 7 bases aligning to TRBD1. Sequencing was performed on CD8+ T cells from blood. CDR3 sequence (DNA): TGTGCCAGCAGTCCCCGGAGACAGGGTTGGTATCAGCCCCAGCATTTT. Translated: CASSPRRQGWYQPQHF.